This record covers a single T cell receptor beta chain. It lacks a known antigen. Within one base of it there is no much larger clone, and no base qualities were kept. This specimen comes from a study of T cell changes during pregnancy in multiple sclerosis (dated by TCRdb to the late 2010s). At the level of the whole study: The study looked at changes in the T cell repertoire across pregnancy in women with multiple sclerosis.

The library was prepared using the immunoSEQ multiplex PCR assay. TCRdb took over this immuneACCESS table, retaining in-frame rearrangements with V and J assigned. Such tables are incomplete; in checked studies, under half of the missing clones stem from an unresolved V gene, and the remainder is unexplained. In this sample the table shows tens of thousands of clones, just over 90% of which occur a single time. The ten largest clones add up to less than 0.75% of the sample. Deletion took 4 bases off V and 4 bases off J, with a span of 14 bases between the germline ends. The CDR3 covers 14 residues, taking in both the cysteine and the phenylalanine. Of the read, only the CDR3 DNA is kept; its 42 bases are in frame from base 1. In the germline V gene, CDR1 corresponds to SGHTS and CDR2 to YDEGEE.

The sequence is built from TRBV5-8 and TRBJ1-2, with TRBD1 perhaps the D gene, on 5 matching bases. The TCR originated in a female donor with multiple sclerosis, enrolled in a pregnancy study. The sequences come from CD4+ T cells from peripheral blood mononuclear cells, collected in the third trimester of pregnancy. The CDR3 protein: CASSPRQTLYGYTF. The DNA sequence follows: TGTGCCAGCAGCCCACGACAGACCCTCTATGGCTACACCTTC.